This T cell receptor beta chain was profiled in a study of T cells after yellow fever vaccination (dated by TCRdb to about 2019). Regarding the complete study: The SMART-Seq v4 Ultra Low Input RNA kit was used to prepare libraries from fractions with low cell numbers. To follow T-cell clones before and after both primary and booster YFV17D yellow fever vaccination, bulk TCR alpha and beta repertoires underwent longitudinal sequencing. The cohort comprised two healthy male donors, one aged 18 to 30 and one aged 30 to 40 years. Bulk PBMC replicates and cell subsets were isolated from blood drawn at multiple timepoints before and after both primary and secondary immunization.

The run used an Illumina NovaSeq 6000. TCR cDNA was synthesized by 5'RACE template switching, through which a universal primer site and unique molecular identifiers were introduced. cDNA synthesis was primed from both the TCR alpha and TCR beta constant segments. Libraries were amplified in two PCR steps, with sample barcodes and sequencing adapters added in the second step. Libraries were sequenced on Illumina HiSeq 2500 (2x100 bp) or NovaSeq (2x150 bp). The authors processed their data as follows. Reads were demultiplexed and collapsed into UMI consensus sequences with MIGEC, and V(D)J alignment was performed with MiXCR. Clonotypes responding to the vaccine were identified with edgeR on replicate PBMC samples, with the criteria of FDR below 0.01 and a log2 fold change above 5 up to day 15. Each bulk clonotype received a CD4 or CD8 identity based on whether the sequenced CD4 or CD8 repertoire contained that clonotype at higher abundance. The public reads were reanalyzed by TCRdb: fastp trimming at Q25, MiXCR alignment, in-frame beta chains only. Duplicate CDR3 protein sequences are folded into a single record with the most common DNA and genes. What appears here as the V and J calls and clone size reflects TCRdb's work, not the paper's. The sample yields approximately 250,000 distinct CDR3 sequences; about 5.2% were counted once. Less than 3.5% of the sample lies in the top ten.

The CDR3, cysteine through phenylalanine, is 12 amino acids long. Of all the DNA, just the CDR3 is kept, 36 bases in frame from base 1. According to the germline V gene, CDR1 reads SGHRS and CDR2 reads YFSETQ. V is clipped by 0 bases and J by 6 bases, and the sequence between their germline boundaries is 6 bases long. General findings and caveats noted by the study authors: Compared with the primary T-cell response, the secondary T-cell response was weaker but faster, peaking on day 5 rather than day 15. After the booster, most of the clones that had expanded following primary vaccination were detected again (roughly 96% of CD4 and roughly nine tenths of CD8), which suggests that memory was broadly maintained. The study included only a couple of donors, which limits how far the findings can be generalized. Computational filtering was needed because FACS-sorted repertoires could contain abundant contaminating clonotypes from the bulk population. A small share of clonotypes occurred in both CD4 and CD8 compartments, likely arising from convergent recombination.

Concerning this clonotype: The antigen this receptor binds is unknown. The sample holds no much larger clone one base away, and base qualities are not on file.

According to the study, the label for this sample's treatment or condition signals: live attenuated yellow fever vaccine strain. A standard Ficoll-Paque protocol was used to isolate PBMCs from peripheral blood. Dynabeads CD4 and CD8 positive selection kits were used to isolate CD4 and CD8 T-cell fractions. TriZol was used to extract RNA from bulk PBMCs, CD4 and CD8 fractions, and dextramer-positive and dextramer-negative fractions. The receptor was isolated from a man between 18 and 29 years old who received the YFV17D yellow fever vaccine. The chain links TRBV5-1 with TRBJ1-1; no D gene is confidently identified. The material sequenced was CD4+ T cells sorted from PBMCs, taken on the day of the yellow fever booster vaccination. The DNA sequence is as follows: TGCGCCAGCAGCTTGGACAGATCTGAAGCTTTCTTT. Its protein reads: CASSLDRSEAFF.